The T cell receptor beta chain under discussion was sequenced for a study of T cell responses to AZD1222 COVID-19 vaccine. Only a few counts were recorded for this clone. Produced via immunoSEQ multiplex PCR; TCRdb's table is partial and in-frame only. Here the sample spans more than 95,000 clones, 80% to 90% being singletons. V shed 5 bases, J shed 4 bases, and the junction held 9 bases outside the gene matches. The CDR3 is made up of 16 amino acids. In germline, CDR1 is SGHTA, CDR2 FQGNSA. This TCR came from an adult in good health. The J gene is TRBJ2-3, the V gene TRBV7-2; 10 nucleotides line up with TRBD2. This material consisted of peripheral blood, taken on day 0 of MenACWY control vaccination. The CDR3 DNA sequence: TGTGCCAGCAGCCCCCCCAGCGGGGGGGCGTCAGATACGCAGTATTTT. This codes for CASSPPSGGASDTQYF.